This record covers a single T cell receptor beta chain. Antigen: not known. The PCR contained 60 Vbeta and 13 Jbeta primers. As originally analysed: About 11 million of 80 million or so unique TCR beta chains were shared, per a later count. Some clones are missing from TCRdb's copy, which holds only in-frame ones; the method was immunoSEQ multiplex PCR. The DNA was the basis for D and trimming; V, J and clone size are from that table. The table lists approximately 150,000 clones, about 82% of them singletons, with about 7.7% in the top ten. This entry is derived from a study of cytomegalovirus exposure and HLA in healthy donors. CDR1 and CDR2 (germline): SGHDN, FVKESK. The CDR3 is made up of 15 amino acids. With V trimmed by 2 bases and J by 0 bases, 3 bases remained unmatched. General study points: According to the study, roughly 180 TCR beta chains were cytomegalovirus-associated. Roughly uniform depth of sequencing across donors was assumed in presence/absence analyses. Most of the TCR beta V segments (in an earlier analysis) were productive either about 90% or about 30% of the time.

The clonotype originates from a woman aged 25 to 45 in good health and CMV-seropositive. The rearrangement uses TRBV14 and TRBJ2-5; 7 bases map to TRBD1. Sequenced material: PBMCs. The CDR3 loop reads CASSQQDRYQETQYF. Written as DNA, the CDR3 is TGTGCCAGCAGCCAACAGGACAGGTACCAAGAGACCCAGTACTTC.